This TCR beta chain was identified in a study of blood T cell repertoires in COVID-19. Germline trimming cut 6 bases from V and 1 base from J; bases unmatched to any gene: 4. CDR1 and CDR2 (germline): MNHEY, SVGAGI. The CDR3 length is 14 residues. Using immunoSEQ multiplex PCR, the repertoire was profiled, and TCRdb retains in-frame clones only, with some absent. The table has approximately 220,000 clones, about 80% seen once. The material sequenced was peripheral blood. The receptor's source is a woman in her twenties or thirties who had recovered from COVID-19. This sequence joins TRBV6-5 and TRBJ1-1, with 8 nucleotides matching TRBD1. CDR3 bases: TGTGCCAGCAGCCGACAGGGGCGGAACACTGAAGCTTTCTTT. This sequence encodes CASSRQGRNTEAFF.